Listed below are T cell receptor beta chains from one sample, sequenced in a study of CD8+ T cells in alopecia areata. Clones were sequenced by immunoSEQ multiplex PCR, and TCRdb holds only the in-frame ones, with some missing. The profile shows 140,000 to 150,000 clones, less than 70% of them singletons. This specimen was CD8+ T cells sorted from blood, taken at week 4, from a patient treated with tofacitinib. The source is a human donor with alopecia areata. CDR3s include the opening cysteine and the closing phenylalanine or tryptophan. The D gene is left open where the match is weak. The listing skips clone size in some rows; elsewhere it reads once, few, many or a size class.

TGCGCCAGCAGCTTCGGGACAGGGTCCTACGAGCAGTACTTC,CASSFGTGSYEQYF,TRBD1,TRBJ2-7,TRBV5-1,few
TGCAGCGTTTGGACTGTCGAGATCGAGCAGTACTTC,CSVWTVEIEQYF,-,TRBJ2-7,TRBV29-1,few
TGTGCCAGCAGTTGGGAGGGGGTCACTGAAGCTTTCTTT,CASSWEGVTEAFF,-,TRBJ1-1,TRBV27,-
TGTGCCAGCAGCCAAGACCTTTGGACTGGGACCGGGGAGCTGTTTTTT,CASSQDLWTGTGELFF,-,TRBJ2-2,TRBV4-2,-
TGTGCCAGCAGCCAAGGCACGGAAGTGGATTCACCCCTCCACTTT,CASSQGTEVDSPLHF,-,TRBJ1-6,TRBV4-2,-
TGTGGCATCAGTGAGCCGGGGACAGTGAACACTGAAGCTTTCTTT,CGISEPGTVNTEAFF,TRBD1,TRBJ1-1,TRBV10-3,-
TGTGCCAGCAGCGAAGGAGAACTGAGAGGCACTGAAGCTTTCTTT,CASSEGELRGTEAFF,-,TRBJ1-1,TRBV4-2,-
TGCAGCGTTCTAGTAGCTAACACCGGGGAGCTGTTTTTT,CSVLVANTGELFF,-,TRBJ2-2,TRBV29-1,-
TGTGCCAGCAGTGAACTTAGCGGGGTCCGCAATGAGCAGTTCTTC,CASSELSGVRNEQFF,TRBD2,TRBJ2-1,TRBV9,-
TGTGCCAGCAGCGCTACGGGACAGGGCGACTATGGCTACACCTTC,CASSATGQGDYGYTF,TRBD1,TRBJ1-2,TRBV7-6,few
TGCGCCAGCAGCCAAGTCAGAGAGCTCTATGGCTACACCTTC,CASSQVRELYGYTF,-,TRBJ1-2,TRBV4-3,-
TGTGCCAGCAGCTTAGGAGACCTCTATGGCTACACCTTC,CASSLGDLYGYTF,-,TRBJ1-2,TRBV7-9,-
TGTGCCAGCAGTCCCCAAGACAGTAGCTACGAGCAGTACTTC,CASSPQDSSYEQYF,-,TRBJ2-7,TRBV6-5,-
TGTGCCAGCAGCTTGTACAGGGGGCTGGGAGAGACCCAGTACTTC,CASSLYRGLGETQYF,TRBD1,TRBJ2-5,TRBV5-6,-
TGTGCCAGCTCACCGCGACAGGGAGCAAACATTCAGTACTTC,CASSPRQGANIQYF,TRBD1,TRBJ2-4,TRBV18,few
TGTGCCAGCAGTTACACAGGTTACGAGCAGTACTTC,CASSYTGYEQYF,-,TRBJ2-7,TRBV27,-
TGTGCCAGCAGCGACTCGTCCGGGGAGCTGTTTTTT,CASSDSSGELFF,-,TRBJ2-2,TRBV11-2,-
TGTGCCAGACGGATTGTGGCGGGGGAAGAGACCCAGTACTTC,CARRIVAGEETQYF,TRBD2,TRBJ2-5,TRBV2,-
TGTGCCAGCAGCATAGACACGGGACACGAGCAGTACTTC,CASSIDTGHEQYF,-,TRBJ2-7,TRBV7-8,-
TGTGCCAGCAGCTCGCAGGGGAACGTTGAAGCTTTCTTT,CASSSQGNVEAFF,-,TRBJ1-1,TRBV7-9,-
TGTGCCAGCAGTAGCCAGGGGTACACTGAAGCTTTCTTT,CASSSQGYTEAFF,-,TRBJ1-1,TRBV6-5,-
TGTGCCAGCAGCTTAGAGGGGGAATTGAACACTGAAGCTTTCTTT,CASSLEGELNTEAFF,-,TRBJ1-1,TRBV11-2,-
TGTGCCTTCTCACCGGGACAGGGAGGGCCTGAAGCTTTCTTT,CAFSPGQGGPEAFF,TRBD1,TRBJ1-1,TRBV30,few
TGTGCCAGCAGCGTCGGACTAGCGGAGTACAATGAGCAGTTCTTC,CASSVGLAEYNEQFF,TRBD2,TRBJ2-1,TRBV9,few
TGTGCCAGCAGCTTAAACAGGGACTACGAGCAGTACTTC,CASSLNRDYEQYF,-,TRBJ2-7,TRBV27,-
TGTGCCAGTAGTATGGCCACCCCCCATTATAATGGGAACATTCAGTACTTC,CASSMATPHYNGNIQYF,-,TRBJ2-4,TRBV19,-
TGTGCCAGCAGCGGACTAGGAAACACCATATATTTT,CASSGLGNTIYF,-,TRBJ1-3,TRBV7-9,-
TGTGCCAGCAGCTCCCCTACTGCCGTATCCTACGAGCAGTACTTC,CASSSPTAVSYEQYF,-,TRBJ2-7,TRBV7-2,-
TGTGCCAGCAGTTTGAAGAACACTGAAGCTTTCTTT,CASSLKNTEAFF,-,TRBJ1-1,TRBV28,-
TGTGCCACCACGGGGGGGGGCGCAGGCTACGAGCAGTACTTC,CATTGGGAGYEQYF,TRBD2,TRBJ2-7,TRBV6-1,-
TGCAGCGCCGCCGGGGCGGGGGGGCAACACGAGCAGTACTTC,CSAAGAGGQHEQYF,TRBD2,TRBJ2-7,TRBV29-1,once
TGTGCCACCAGGGACAGCCATGAGCAGTTCTTC,CATRDSHEQFF,TRBD1,TRBJ2-1,TRBV6-4,-
TGTGCCAGCACTCCGGGACAGCTCACAGATACGCAGTATTTT,CASTPGQLTDTQYF,TRBD1,TRBJ2-3,TRBV5-6,-
TGTGCCAGCAGCGTAGGGGGTAGCGGCAATGAGCAGTTCTTC,CASSVGGSGNEQFF,-,TRBJ2-1,TRBV9,-
TGCAGCGTTTGCCCTGAGGGTGTGACCCAGTACTTC,CSVCPEGVTQYF,-,TRBJ2-5,TRBV29-1,-
TGTGCCAGCAGCTCGGGCAATCAGCCCCAGCATTTT,CASSSGNQPQHF,-,TRBJ1-5,TRBV7-8,few
TGTGCCAGCAGCTCGCCCCTGGGTCCGTCTATTGATACGCAGTATTTT,CASSSPLGPSIDTQYF,-,TRBJ2-3,TRBV7-9,few
TGCAGTGCTCTCGGGTGGTATGGCTACACCTTC,CSALGWYGYTF,-,TRBJ1-2,TRBV20-1,-